Below, 20 T cell receptor beta chains from the same sample are listed, as sequenced in a study of cytomegalovirus exposure and HLA in healthy donors. The PCR employed 60 Vbeta primers together with 13 Jbeta primers. Only in-frame clones appear in the TCRdb table, and some are missing; sequencing was by immunoSEQ multiplex PCR. This sample has some 190,000 clones, with 75% to 90% found just once. What was sequenced was PBMCs. The receptors stem from a boy younger than 10 in good health and CMV-seronegative.

The rearrangement links TRBV4-3 to TRBJ2-1; D is perhaps TRBD1 (6 bases). Trimming removed 2 bases from V and 8 bases from J, with 10 bases in between. Germline-derived CDR1 and CDR2 are LGHNA and YSLEER. The CDR3 length is 13 residues. The CDR3, as DNA: TGCGCCAGCAGCCAACTAACAGGGTATGAGCAGTTCTTC. It encodes CASSQLTGYEQFF.

The chain links TRBV5-1 to TRBJ2-3; 7 bases are shared with TRBD1. This CDR3 contains 13 residues. The V segment lost 4 bases and the J segment 4 bases; nucleotides outside the gene matches: 3. Germline values: CDR1 SGHRS, CDR2 YFSETQ. CDR3 in amino acids: CASSPQGPDTQYF. CDR3 in DNA: TGCGCCAGCAGCCCACAGGGGCCAGATACGCAGTATTTT.

The V and J genes are TRBV5-8 and TRBJ2-5; 8 nucleotides align to TRBD1. V gave up 3 bases and J gave up 6 bases; unmatched junction bases: 7. Per the germline V gene, CDR1 is SGHTS and CDR2 is YDEGEE. The CDR3 has 14 amino acids. CDR3 loop: CASSSSGGAKTQYF. The DNA of the CDR3 is TGTGCCAGCAGCTCCTCAGGGGGCGCGAAGACCCAGTACTTC.

This chain links TRBV2 with TRBJ2-7; TRBD2 matches 10 bases. Germline assignment: CDR1 SNHLY and CDR2 FYNNEI. Germline trimming cut 6 bases from V and 2 bases from J; bases unmatched to any gene: 4. This CDR3 is 14 amino acids long. CDR3 in amino acids: CASRGLAFPYEQYF. In DNA, the CDR3 is TGTGCCAGCAGGGGACTAGCGTTCCCCTACGAGCAGTACTTC. Based on the CDR3 plus reference TRBV2 and TRBJ2-7, the full variable domain is EPEVTQTPSHQVTQMGQEVILRCVPISNHLYFYWYRQILGQKVEFLVSFYNNEISEKSEIFDDQFSVERPDGSNFTLKIRSTKLEDSAMYFCASRGLAFPYEQYFGPGTRLTVT.

The chain couples TRBV2 to TRBJ1-2; D gene ambiguous. CDR1 and CDR2 from the germline V gene are SNHLY and FYNNEI. V lost 5 bases and J lost 3, with 7 bases in between. This CDR3 is 12 amino acids long. This chain's CDR3 is CASSPRDYGYTF. As DNA, the CDR3 is TGTGCCAGCAGTCCCCGGGACTATGGCTACACCTTC.

The chain couples TRBV5-6 to TRBJ2-7; 9 nucleotides agree with TRBD2. In germline, CDR1 is SGHDT, CDR2 YYEEEE. The CDR3 loop spans 16 amino acids. The trim removed 4 bases at V and 0 bases at J, leaving 8 bases unmatched. The CDR3 DNA sequence: TGTGCCAGCAGCCTGCGACTAGCGGAAAGCTCCTACGAGCAGTACTTC. Encoded protein: CASSLRLAESSYEQYF. The whole variable domain, filled in from reference TRBV5-6 and TRBJ2-7, reads DAGVTQSPTHLIKTRGQQVTLRCSPKSGHDTVSWYQQALGQGPQFIFQYYEEEERQRGNFPDRFSGHQFPNYSSELNVNALLLGDSALYLCASSLRLAESSYEQYFGPGTRLTVT.

The rearrangement uses TRBV6-1 and TRBJ1-1, with D uncertain. Trimming took 1 base from V and 5 from J, leaving 5 bases between them. The length of the CDR3 is 12 residues. From germline, CDR1 is MNHNS and CDR2 SASEGT. CDR3 DNA sequence: TGTGCCAGCAGTGAAGGGGAGACTGAAGCTTTCTTT. It specifies CASSEGETEAFF.

The chain carries TRBV5-1 and TRBJ2-7, with 9 bases that match TRBD2. There are 15 residues in the CDR3. Germline V gene data show CDR1 as SGHRS and CDR2 as YFSETQ. Germline trimming cut 1 base from V and 1 base from J; bases unmatched to any gene: 3. As DNA, the CDR3 is TGCGCCAGCAGCTTGTCTACTAGCGGGTCCTACGAGCAGTACTTC. Translation gives CASSLSTSGSYEQYF.

The genes are TRBV5-4 and TRBJ1-1, with 10 bases aligning to TRBD1. J was trimmed by 4 bases and V by 4 bases; bases with no gene match: 4. CDR1 is SGHNT and CDR2 is YYREEE in the germline V gene (reference sequence). The CDR3 totals 14 residues. The CDR3: CASSATGGVTEAFF. The CDR3 DNA reads TGTGCCAGCAGCGCGACAGGGGGCGTCACTGAAGCTTTCTTT.

The chain combines TRBV6-1 with TRBJ2-7; D is ambiguous. Trimming shortened V by 6 bases and J by 2 bases, and 17 bases separated the two germline ends. From germline, CDR1 is MNHNS and CDR2 SASEGT. The CDR3 is made up of 15 amino acids. CDR3 DNA: TGTGCCAGCAGCGCCCGTGGCAGGTCCCCCTACGAGCAGTACGTC. It specifies CASSARGRSPYEQYV.

This chain connects TRBV6-5 to TRBJ1-1; D gene uncertain. Germline values: CDR1 MNHEY, CDR2 SVGAGI. Trimming removed 5 bases from V and 1 base from J, with 14 bases in between. The CDR3 spans 15 residues. The CDR3 loop is CASSPRDRENTEAFF. The CDR3, as DNA: TGTGCCAGCAGTCCCCGCGACCGGGAGAACACTGAAGCTTTCTTT.

The rearrangement links TRBV5-5 to TRBJ2-7, with 9 bases aligning to TRBD1. The CDR3 has 14 amino acids. V gave up 4 bases and J gave up 4 bases; unmatched junction bases: 6. Germline V gene lookup returns CDR1 SGHKS and CDR2 YYEKEE (reference sequence). CDR3 in DNA: TGTGCCAGCAGCACCGACAGGGGGGGGTACGAGCAGTACGTC. This translates into CASSTDRGGYEQYV.

CDR3 protein: CASSEDRVNTGELFF. In DNA form, the CDR3 reads TGTGCCAGCAGTGAGGACAGGGTGAACACCGGGGAGCTGTTTTTT. The rearrangement links TRBV25-1 to TRBJ2-2; 8 nucleotides match TRBD1. With V trimmed by 3 bases and J by 1 base, 1 base remained unmatched. Germline V CDR1 and CDR2: MGHDK, SYGVNS. The CDR3 has 15 amino acids.

The gene calls are TRBV30 and TRBJ2-5; 7 bases are a match to TRBD2. CDR3 size: 13 residues. The J segment lost 7 bases and the V segment lost 2 bases, leaving 7 bases of the junction unmatched. The germline CDR1 and CDR2 sequences are GTSNPN and SVGIG (reference sequence). The CDR3 here is CAWSSGEGSTQYF. The CDR3 nucleotides are TGTGCCTGGAGTTCGGGGGAGGGGTCGACCCAGTACTTC. Full variable domain (outside the CDR3, taken from reference TRBV30 and TRBJ2-5): SQTIHQWPATLVQPVGSPLSLECTVEGTSNPNLYWYRQAAGRGLQLLFYSVGIGQISSEVPQNLSASRPQDRQFILSSKKLLLSDSGFYLCAWSSGEGSTQYFGPGTRLLVL.

The J gene is TRBJ1-5, the V gene TRBV19; 10 nucleotides match TRBD1. This CDR3 has 17 amino acids. After removal of 4 bases from V and 3 bases from J, the junction contained 9 bases not matched to a gene. Germline CDR1 LNHDA, CDR2 SQIVND (reference sequence). DNA for the CDR3: TGTGCCAGTAGTACTTTACCGGGACAGGGGTTCAATCAGCCCCAGCATTTT. It specifies CASSTLPGQGFNQPQHF.

The chain is built from TRBV19 and TRBJ1-5, with a weak D call TRBD1 (5 bases). Looked up from germline, CDR1 is LNHDA and CDR2 is SQIVND (reference sequence). Deletions cut 3 bases from V and 4 bases from J, with 10 bases between. The CDR3 totals 14 residues. CDR3 sequence reads: CASSMGQPNQPQHF. The CDR3 coding sequence is TGTGCCAGTAGTATGGGGCAGCCTAATCAGCCCCAGCATTTT.

The chain recombines TRBV6-5 with TRBJ1-1; D unresolved. Germline CDR1 and CDR2: MNHEY and SVGAGI. The V gene lost 2 bases and the J gene lost 1 base, with 8 bases spanning the gap. This CDR3 region has 14 residues. CDR3: CASSYGPGNTEAFF. CDR3 in DNA: TGTGCCAGCAGTTACGGCCCGGGGAACACTGAAGCTTTCTTT.

About this clone: One junction end does not reproduce the germline sequence, and a read error may be involved. This sequence joins TRBV7-2 and TRBJ2-6; 7 bases fit TRBD1. The germline V gene has CDR1 SGHTA and CDR2 FQGNSA. The CDR3 length is 18 residues. The CDR3 nucleotides are TGTGCCAGCAGCTTACCAACCGGGACAGCCTCCGGGGCCAACGGCCTGACTTTC. Its translation is CASSLPTGTASGANGLTF. Looking up the rest from reference TRBV7-2 and TRBJ2-6 gives the full variable domain: GAGVSQSPSNKVTEKGKDVELRCDPISGHTALYWYRQSLGQGLEFLIYFQGNSAPDKSGLPSDRFSAERTGGSVSTLTIQRTQQEDSAVYLCASSLPTGTASGANGLTFGAGSRLTVL.

This chain connects TRBV10-3 to TRBJ2-7; 9 bases are a match to TRBD2. The CDR3 is made up of 15 amino acids. The junction had 7 bases not matched to a gene; V was cut back by 3 bases and J by 4 bases. The germline CDR1 and CDR2 sequences are ENHRY and SYGVKD. The CDR3 here is CAISEVRLAEYEQYF. CDR3 DNA: TGTGCCATCAGTGAAGTGAGACTAGCGGAATACGAGCAGTACTTC.

The chain uses TRBV2 and TRBJ1-1; 8 positions match TRBD1. This CDR3 comprises 14 residues. CDR1 and CDR2 (germline): SNHLY, FYNNEI. Trimming removed 5 bases from V and 1 base from J; junction bases left unmatched: 3. Here the CDR3 DNA reads TGTGCCAGCAGTACCGGGACAGGGAACACTGAAGCTTTCTTT. Encoded protein: CASSTGTGNTEAFF.